Listed below are T cell receptor beta chains from one sample, sequenced in a study of OX40 agonist ivuxolimab in advanced cancers. Here immunoSEQ multiplex PCR was the method, and the copy in TCRdb shows in-frame clones only, minus some. The sample has 45,000 to 50,000 clones, about 81% seen once; the top ten hold around 7.7%. Material: CD4+ or CD8+ T cells sorted from blood, obtained in a trial of the OX40 agonist ivuxolimab. The origin of the receptors is an adult with an advanced solid tumor such as melanoma, head and neck, liver or kidney cancer. Both conserved end residues are part of each CDR3. D genes are given only for firm matches. Part of the rows lack a size; the others show once, few, many or a class for expanded clones.

CDR3 DNA: TGTGCCAGCAGTGGTCAGGGAACCGGGGAGCTGTTTTTT
CDR3 protein: CASSGQGTGELFF
D gene: NA
V gene: TRBV2
J gene: TRBJ2-2
clone size: NA

CDR3 DNA: TGCGCCAGCAGCCCGGGACTAGCAACAGATACGCAGTATTTT
CDR3 protein: CASSPGLATDTQYF
D gene: TRBD2
V gene: TRBV4-3
J gene: TRBJ2-3
clone size: NA

CDR3 DNA: TGTGCCAGCAGCTTAGGACCCAATTACGAGCAGTACTTC
CDR3 protein: CASSLGPNYEQYF
D gene: NA
V gene: TRBV5-6
J gene: TRBJ2-7
clone size: NA

CDR3 DNA: TGCGCCAGCAGTGAACAGGTCGTTCCCTACGAGCAGTACTTC
CDR3 protein: CASSEQVVPYEQYF
D gene: NA
V gene: TRBV10-1
J gene: TRBJ2-7
clone size: NA

CDR3 DNA: TGTGCCAGCAGCGTTACGGGAGGGCAAGAGACCCAGTACTTC
CDR3 protein: CASSVTGGQETQYF
D gene: TRBD2
V gene: TRBV9
J gene: TRBJ2-5
clone size: NA

CDR3 DNA: TGTGCCAGCAGCCCCCCTAACGAGCAGTACTTC
CDR3 protein: CASSPPNEQYF
D gene: NA
V gene: TRBV7-8
J gene: TRBJ2-7
clone size: NA

CDR3 DNA: TGTGCCAGCAGCGTAGGGACAGCCTTCCAGGGGGACGAGCAGTACTTC
CDR3 protein: CASSVGTAFQGDEQYF
D gene: TRBD1
V gene: TRBV9
J gene: TRBJ2-7
clone size: NA

CDR3 DNA: TGCAGTGCAACCAGGGCGGATGAGCAGTTCTTC
CDR3 protein: CSATRADEQFF
D gene: NA
V gene: TRBV20-1
J gene: TRBJ2-1
clone size: few

CDR3 DNA: TGTGCCAGTAGTATAGACTTCAGTTCACCTGGAAACACCATATATTTT
CDR3 protein: CASSIDFSSPGNTIYF
D gene: NA
V gene: TRBV19
J gene: TRBJ1-3
clone size: NA

CDR3 DNA: TGCGCCAGCAGCTTGGCGGCAGCTAATTCACCCCTCCACTTT
CDR3 protein: CASSLAAANSPLHF
D gene: NA
V gene: TRBV5-1
J gene: TRBJ1-6
clone size: NA

CDR3 DNA: TGTGCCAGTAGTAACCTTGAGGGGGCGTCAAGCAATCAGCCCCAGCATTTT
CDR3 protein: CASSNLEGASSNQPQHF
D gene: TRBD1
V gene: TRBV19
J gene: TRBJ1-5
clone size: NA

CDR3 DNA: TGTGCCAGCAGCTTAGCCGGGACTACATACAATGAGCAGTTCTTC
CDR3 protein: CASSLAGTTYNEQFF
D gene: TRBD2
V gene: TRBV7-2
J gene: TRBJ2-1
clone size: NA

CDR3 DNA: TGCGCCAGCAGCCCCACGCTAGCGGGAGGGTTTAACATTCAGTACTTC
CDR3 protein: CASSPTLAGGFNIQYF
D gene: TRBD2
V gene: TRBV5-1
J gene: TRBJ2-4
clone size: NA

CDR3 DNA: TGTGCCAGCAGCTTAGGTACAAACTATGGCTACACCTTC
CDR3 protein: CASSLGTNYGYTF
D gene: NA
V gene: TRBV11-2
J gene: TRBJ1-2
clone size: NA

CDR3 DNA: TGTGCCAGCAGCTCCCCAGACAAGGGGCTCAATGAGCAGTTCTTC
CDR3 protein: CASSSPDKGLNEQFF
D gene: NA
V gene: TRBV5-4
J gene: TRBJ2-1
clone size: NA

CDR3 DNA: TGTGCCAGCAGGACGACAGGACGCGGCTACGAGCAGTACTTC
CDR3 protein: CASRTTGRGYEQYF
D gene: NA
V gene: TRBV6-1
J gene: TRBJ2-7
clone size: NA

CDR3 DNA: TGTGCCTGGAGTGGAGATAACTATGGCTACACCTTC
CDR3 protein: CAWSGDNYGYTF
D gene: NA
V gene: TRBV30
J gene: TRBJ1-2
clone size: NA

CDR3 DNA: TGTGCCAGTAGTATGGGACAGGGGGATGGCTACACCTTC
CDR3 protein: CASSMGQGDGYTF
D gene: TRBD1
V gene: TRBV19
J gene: TRBJ1-2
clone size: NA

CDR3 DNA: TGTGCCAGTACAGGGACCGGAGAGACCCAGTACTTC
CDR3 protein: CASTGTGETQYF
D gene: NA
V gene: TRBV2
J gene: TRBJ2-5
clone size: once

CDR3 DNA: TGTGCCAGCAGCTTGGTGGGGAGGGAGAGCACAGATACGCAGTATTTT
CDR3 protein: CASSLVGRESTDTQYF
D gene: TRBD2
V gene: TRBV5-6
J gene: TRBJ2-3
clone size: NA

CDR3 DNA: TGTGCCAGCAGCAAAGTTGCCGGACAGGGCCTTCAGGGCAATCAGCCCCAGCATTTT
CDR3 protein: CASSKVAGQGLQGNQPQHF
D gene: NA
V gene: TRBV21-1
J gene: TRBJ1-5
clone size: NA

CDR3 DNA: TGTGCCAGCAGTGGGCGGAAGAACTCTGGGGCCAACGTCCTGACTTTC
CDR3 protein: CASSGRKNSGANVLTF
D gene: NA
V gene: TRBV2
J gene: TRBJ2-6
clone size: NA

CDR3 DNA: TGCGCCAGCAGGCTTACCCAGGGACAGCCTAGGTCCGGCACCTTC
CDR3 protein: CASRLTQGQPRSGTF
D gene: TRBD1
V gene: TRBV5-1
J gene: TRBJ1-2
clone size: NA

CDR3 DNA: TGTGCCAGCAGTTACGGCGTATATCAGCCCCAGCATTTT
CDR3 protein: CASSYGVYQPQHF
D gene: NA
V gene: TRBV6-5
J gene: TRBJ1-5
clone size: few

CDR3 DNA: TGTGCCAGCAGCGGCGGGGGCCCGTCGACAGAGACCCAGTACTTC
CDR3 protein: CASSGGGPSTETQYF
D gene: NA
V gene: TRBV2
J gene: TRBJ2-5
clone size: NA

CDR3 DNA: TGCGCCAGCAGCTACACAGGGGGAGACTATGGCTACACCTTC
CDR3 protein: CASSYTGGDYGYTF
D gene: TRBD1
V gene: TRBV5-1
J gene: TRBJ1-2
clone size: NA

CDR3 DNA: TGTGCCATCAGTGAGGACAGGGTTTCTAATACGCAGTATTTT
CDR3 protein: CAISEDRVSNTQYF
D gene: TRBD1
V gene: TRBV10-3
J gene: TRBJ2-3
clone size: NA

CDR3 DNA: TGCGCCAGCAGCCACGCCGGACTAGCGGGAGCCGGTCAGTTCTTC
CDR3 protein: CASSHAGLAGAGQFF
D gene: TRBD2
V gene: TRBV4-3
J gene: TRBJ2-1
clone size: NA

CDR3 DNA: TGTGCCATCAGTGAGTCGGGGCCCGACAATGAGCAGTTCTTC
CDR3 protein: CAISESGPDNEQFF
D gene: NA
V gene: TRBV10-3
J gene: TRBJ2-1
clone size: NA

CDR3 DNA: TGTGCCAGCAGCTTGGCCGGTCCAGATACGCAGTATTTT
CDR3 protein: CASSLAGPDTQYF
D gene: NA
V gene: TRBV5-4
J gene: TRBJ2-3
clone size: NA

CDR3 DNA: TGTGCCAGTAGTATAAAGAGGGACAGAGGTATTGAGCAGTTCTTC
CDR3 protein: CASSIKRDRGIEQFF
D gene: TRBD1
V gene: TRBV19
J gene: TRBJ2-1
clone size: NA

CDR3 DNA: TGCAGCGCACAGGGGGCCTACAATGAGCAGTTCTTC
CDR3 protein: CSAQGAYNEQFF
D gene: TRBD1
V gene: TRBV29-1
J gene: TRBJ2-1
clone size: NA

CDR3 DNA: TGTGCCTGGAGTCTGTTGGGGCCCCCCACCGGGGAGCTGTTTTTT
CDR3 protein: CAWSLLGPPTGELFF
D gene: NA
V gene: TRBV30
J gene: TRBJ2-2
clone size: NA

CDR3 DNA: TGTGCCAGCAGTGAGCATTCTGAAGCTTTCTTT
CDR3 protein: CASSEHSEAFF
D gene: NA
V gene: TRBV2
J gene: TRBJ1-1
clone size: NA

CDR3 DNA: TGTGCCAGTCTAGCGATGGAGAGGAACGAGCAGTACTTC
CDR3 protein: CASLAMERNEQYF
D gene: NA
V gene: TRBV2
J gene: TRBJ2-7
clone size: NA

CDR3 DNA: TGTGCCAGCAGCCGAGGGACAGGTGTTCTCTCTGGGGCCAACGTCCTGACTTTC
CDR3 protein: CASSRGTGVLSGANVLTF
D gene: TRBD1
V gene: TRBV5-5
J gene: TRBJ2-6
clone size: NA

CDR3 DNA: TGTGCCAGCAGTTCCCCGGGGAGCCGCGAGCAGTACTTC
CDR3 protein: CASSSPGSREQYF
D gene: NA
V gene: TRBV6-5
J gene: TRBJ2-7
clone size: NA

CDR3 DNA: TGTGCCAGCAGAGAAGGGGGGGGATCCAGTGAGCAGTTCTTC
CDR3 protein: CASREGGGSSEQFF
D gene: NA
V gene: TRBV14
J gene: TRBJ2-1
clone size: NA

CDR3 DNA: TGCGCCAGCAGACCCGGACAGGGGTTAGATGAGCAGTTCTTC
CDR3 protein: CASRPGQGLDEQFF
D gene: TRBD1
V gene: TRBV5-1
J gene: TRBJ2-1
clone size: NA

CDR3 DNA: TGTGCCTGCGCTCTGTGGGGTACCGCAGATACGCAGTATTTT
CDR3 protein: CACALWGTADTQYF
D gene: NA
V gene: TRBV30
J gene: TRBJ2-3
clone size: NA